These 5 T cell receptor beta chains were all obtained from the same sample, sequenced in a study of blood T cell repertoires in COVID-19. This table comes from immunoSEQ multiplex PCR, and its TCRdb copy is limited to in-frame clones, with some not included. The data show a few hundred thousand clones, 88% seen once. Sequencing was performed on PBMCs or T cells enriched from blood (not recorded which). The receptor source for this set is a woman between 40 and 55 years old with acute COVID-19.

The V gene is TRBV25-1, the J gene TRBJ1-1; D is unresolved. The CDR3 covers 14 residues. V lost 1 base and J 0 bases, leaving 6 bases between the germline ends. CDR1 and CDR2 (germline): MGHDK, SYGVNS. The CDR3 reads CASSESEVNTEAFF. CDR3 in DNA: TGTGCCAGCAGTGAATCCGAGGTGAACACTGAAGCTTTCTTT.

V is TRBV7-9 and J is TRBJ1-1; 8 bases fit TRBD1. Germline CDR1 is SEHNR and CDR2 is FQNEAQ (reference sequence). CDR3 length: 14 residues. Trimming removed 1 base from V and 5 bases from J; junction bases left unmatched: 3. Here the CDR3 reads CASSLVQGATEAFF. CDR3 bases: TGTGCCAGCAGCTTAGTTCAGGGGGCGACTGAAGCTTTCTTT.

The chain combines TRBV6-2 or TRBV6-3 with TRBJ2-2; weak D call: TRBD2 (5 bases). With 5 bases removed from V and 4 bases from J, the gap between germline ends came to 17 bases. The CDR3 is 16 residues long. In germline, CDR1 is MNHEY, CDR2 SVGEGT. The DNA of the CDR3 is TGTGCCAGCAGTCACCACCGAGGGAGCCTCACCGGGGAGCTGTTTTTT. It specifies CASSHHRGSLTGELFF.

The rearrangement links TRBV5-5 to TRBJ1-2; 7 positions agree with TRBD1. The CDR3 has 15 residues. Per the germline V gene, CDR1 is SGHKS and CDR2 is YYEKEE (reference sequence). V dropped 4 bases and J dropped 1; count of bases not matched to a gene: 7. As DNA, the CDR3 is TGTGCCAGCAGCCCAGTTTCAGGGGGTAACTATGGCTACACCTTC. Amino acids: CASSPVSGGNYGYTF.

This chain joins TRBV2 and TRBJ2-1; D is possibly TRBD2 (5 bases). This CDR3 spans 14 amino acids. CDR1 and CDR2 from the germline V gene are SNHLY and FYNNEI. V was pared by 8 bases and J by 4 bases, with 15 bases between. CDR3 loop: CASARRDSYNEQFF. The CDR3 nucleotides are TGTGCCAGCGCCAGACGGGATAGTTACAATGAGCAGTTCTTC.